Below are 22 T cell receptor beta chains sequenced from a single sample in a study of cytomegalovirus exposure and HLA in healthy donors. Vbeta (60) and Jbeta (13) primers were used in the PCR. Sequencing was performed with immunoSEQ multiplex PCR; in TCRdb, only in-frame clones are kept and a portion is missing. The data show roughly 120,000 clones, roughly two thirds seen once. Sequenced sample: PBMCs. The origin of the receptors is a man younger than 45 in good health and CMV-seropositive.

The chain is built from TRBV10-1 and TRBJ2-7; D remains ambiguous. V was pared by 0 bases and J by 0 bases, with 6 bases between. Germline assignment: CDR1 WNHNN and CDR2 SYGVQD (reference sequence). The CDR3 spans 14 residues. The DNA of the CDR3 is TGCGCCAGCAGTGAGTCCACTTACTCCTACGAGCAGTACTTC. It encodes CASSESTYSYEQYF.

The CDR3 DNA is TGTGCCAGCAGCTTAACGGGACTAGCAATCGATGAGCAGTTCTTC. As protein: CASSLTGLAIDEQFF. The chain uses TRBV7-3 and TRBJ2-1, with 9 bases lining up with TRBD2. CDR1 and CDR2 (germline): SGHTA, FQGTGA. Unmatched junction bases numbered 5, after V lost 0 bases and J lost 8 bases. The CDR3 totals 15 residues.

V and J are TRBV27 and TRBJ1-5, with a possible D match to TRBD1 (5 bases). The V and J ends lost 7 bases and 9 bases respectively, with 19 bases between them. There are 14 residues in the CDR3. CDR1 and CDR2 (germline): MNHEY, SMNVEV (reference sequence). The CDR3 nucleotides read TGTGCCAGCACGGAGGGGTTTCCCCATCGGCCCCAGCATTTT. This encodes CASTEGFPHRPQHF.

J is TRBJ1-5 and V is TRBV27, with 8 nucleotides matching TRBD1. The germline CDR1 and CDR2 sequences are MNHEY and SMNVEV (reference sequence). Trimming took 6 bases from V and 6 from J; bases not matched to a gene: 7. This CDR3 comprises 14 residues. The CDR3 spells CASRLGTGGQPQHF. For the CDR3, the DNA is TGTGCCAGCAGACTCGGGACAGGTGGTCAGCCCCAGCATTTT.

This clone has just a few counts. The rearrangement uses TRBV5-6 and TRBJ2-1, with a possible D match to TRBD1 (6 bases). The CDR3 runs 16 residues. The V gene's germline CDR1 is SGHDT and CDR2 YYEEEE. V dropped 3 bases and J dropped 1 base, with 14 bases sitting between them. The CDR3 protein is CASSSMGAASYNEQFF. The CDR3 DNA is TGTGCCAGCAGCTCCATGGGGGCCGCATCCTACAATGAGCAGTTCTTC.

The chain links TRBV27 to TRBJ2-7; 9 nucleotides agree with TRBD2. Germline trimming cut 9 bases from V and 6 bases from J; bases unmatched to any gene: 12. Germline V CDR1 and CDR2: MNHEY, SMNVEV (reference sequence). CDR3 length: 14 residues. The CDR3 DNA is TGTGCCAGTAGTACCGGGACTAGCTTTAGCGAGCAGTACTTC. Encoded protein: CASSTGTSFSEQYF.

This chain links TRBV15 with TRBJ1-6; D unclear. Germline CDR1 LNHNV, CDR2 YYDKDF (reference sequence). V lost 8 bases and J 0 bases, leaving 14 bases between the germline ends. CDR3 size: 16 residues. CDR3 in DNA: TGTGCCACCGCCGCCGCGGCAGACTCCTATAATTCACCCCTCCACTTT. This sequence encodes CATAAAADSYNSPLHF.

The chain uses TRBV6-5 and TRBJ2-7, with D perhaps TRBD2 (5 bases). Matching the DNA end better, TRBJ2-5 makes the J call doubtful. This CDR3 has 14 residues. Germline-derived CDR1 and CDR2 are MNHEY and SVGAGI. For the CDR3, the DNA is TGTGCCAGCAGTACGACCGGGATCCCAGAGACCCAGTACTTC. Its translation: CASSTTGIPETQYF.

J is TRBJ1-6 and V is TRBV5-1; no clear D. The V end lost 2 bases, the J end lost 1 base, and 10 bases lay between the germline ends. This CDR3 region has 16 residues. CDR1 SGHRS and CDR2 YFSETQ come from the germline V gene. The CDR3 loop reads CASSFDLRSYNSPLHF. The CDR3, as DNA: TGCGCCAGCAGCTTCGATCTTCGGTCCTATAATTCACCCCTCCACTTT.

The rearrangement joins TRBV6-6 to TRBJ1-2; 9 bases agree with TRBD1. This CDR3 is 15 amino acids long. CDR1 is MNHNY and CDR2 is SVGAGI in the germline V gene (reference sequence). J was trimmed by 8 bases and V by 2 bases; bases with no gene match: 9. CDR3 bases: TGTGCCAGCAGTTACCGTGGACAGGGGATGGTAGGCTACACCTTC. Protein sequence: CASSYRGQGMVGYTF.

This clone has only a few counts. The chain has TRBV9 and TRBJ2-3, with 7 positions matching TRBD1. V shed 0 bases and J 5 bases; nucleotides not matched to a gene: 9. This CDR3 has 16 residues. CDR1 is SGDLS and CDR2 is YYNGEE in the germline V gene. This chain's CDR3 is CASSVGSTGVGDTQYF. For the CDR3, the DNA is TGTGCCAGCAGCGTAGGAAGCACAGGGGTGGGAGATACGCAGTATTTT.

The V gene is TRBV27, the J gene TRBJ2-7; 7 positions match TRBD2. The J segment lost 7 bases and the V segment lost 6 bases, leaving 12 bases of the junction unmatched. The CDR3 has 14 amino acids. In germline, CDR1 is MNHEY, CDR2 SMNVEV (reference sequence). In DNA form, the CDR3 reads TGTGCCAGCAGACGTCCCGGCGAGGGAGGGGAGCAGTACTTC. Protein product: CASRRPGEGGEQYF.

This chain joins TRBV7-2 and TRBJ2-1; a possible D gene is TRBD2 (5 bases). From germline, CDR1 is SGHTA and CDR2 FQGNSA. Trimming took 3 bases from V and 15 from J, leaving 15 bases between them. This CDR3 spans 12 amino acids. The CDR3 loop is CASSFSVGSTFF. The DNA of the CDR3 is TGTGCCAGCAGCTTCTCAGTGGGGAGCACGTTCTTC.

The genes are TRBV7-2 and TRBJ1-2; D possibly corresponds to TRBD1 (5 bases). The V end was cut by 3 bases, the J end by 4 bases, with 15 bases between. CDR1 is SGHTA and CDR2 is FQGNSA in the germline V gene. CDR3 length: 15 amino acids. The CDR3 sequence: CASSLGTTRGYGYTF. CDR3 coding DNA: TGTGCCAGCAGCTTGGGGACTACACGCGGCTATGGCTACACCTTC. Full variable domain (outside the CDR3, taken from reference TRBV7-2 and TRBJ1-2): GAGVSQSPSNKVTEKGKDVELRCDPISGHTALYWYRQSLGQGLEFLIYFQGNSAPDKSGLPSDRFSAERTGGSVSTLTIQRTQQEDSAVYLCASSLGTTRGYGYTFGSGTRLTVV.

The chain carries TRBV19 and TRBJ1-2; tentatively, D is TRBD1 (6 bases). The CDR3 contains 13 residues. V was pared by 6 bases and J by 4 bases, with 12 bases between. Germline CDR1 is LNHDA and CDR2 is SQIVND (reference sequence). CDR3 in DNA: TGTGCCAGTAGCGAGGGGGTTATCTATGGCTACACCTTC. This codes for CASSEGVIYGYTF.

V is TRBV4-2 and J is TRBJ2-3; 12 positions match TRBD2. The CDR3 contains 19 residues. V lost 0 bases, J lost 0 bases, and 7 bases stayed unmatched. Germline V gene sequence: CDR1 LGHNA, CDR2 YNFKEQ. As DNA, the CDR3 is TGTGCCAGCAGCCAAGACGGACTAGCGGGAAGATCTAGCACAGATACGCAGTATTTT. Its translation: CASSQDGLAGRSSTDTQYF.

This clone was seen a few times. CDR3 residues: CASSPLVADTQYF. The CDR3 coding sequence is TGTGCCAGCTCACCCCTGGTAGCAGATACGCAGTATTTT. The chain links TRBV18 to TRBJ2-3, with D unresolved. The CDR3 is made up of 13 amino acids. Trimming took off 3 bases at V and 4 bases at J, with 8 bases between the two ends. Germline CDR1 is KGHSH and CDR2 is LQKENI.

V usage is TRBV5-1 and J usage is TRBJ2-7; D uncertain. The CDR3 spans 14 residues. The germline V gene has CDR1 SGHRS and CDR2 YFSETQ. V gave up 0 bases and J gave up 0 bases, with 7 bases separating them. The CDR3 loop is CASSLGRPSYEQYF. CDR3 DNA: TGCGCCAGCAGCTTGGGCAGGCCCTCCTACGAGCAGTACTTC.

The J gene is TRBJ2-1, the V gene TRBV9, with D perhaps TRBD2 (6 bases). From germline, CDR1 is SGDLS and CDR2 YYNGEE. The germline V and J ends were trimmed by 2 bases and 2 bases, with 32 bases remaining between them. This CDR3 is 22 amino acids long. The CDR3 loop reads CASSVTRDRPWTRDSAYNEQFF. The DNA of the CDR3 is TGTGCCAGCAGCGTGACACGGGACCGACCATGGACGCGGGACTCAGCCTACAATGAGCAGTTCTTC.

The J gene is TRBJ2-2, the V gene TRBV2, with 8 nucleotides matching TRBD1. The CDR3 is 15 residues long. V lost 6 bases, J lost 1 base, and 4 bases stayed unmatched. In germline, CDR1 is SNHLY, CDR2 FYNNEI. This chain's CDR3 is CASRTGGGNTGELFF. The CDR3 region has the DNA TGTGCCAGCAGAACAGGGGGTGGGAACACCGGGGAGCTGTTTTTT.

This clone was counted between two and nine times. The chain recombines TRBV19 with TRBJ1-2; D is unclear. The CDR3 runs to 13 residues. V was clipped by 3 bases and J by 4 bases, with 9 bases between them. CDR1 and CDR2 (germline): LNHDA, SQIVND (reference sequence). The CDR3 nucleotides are TGTGCCAGTAGTATGCGGGCAGTCTATGGCTACACCTTC. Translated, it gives CASSMRAVYGYTF.

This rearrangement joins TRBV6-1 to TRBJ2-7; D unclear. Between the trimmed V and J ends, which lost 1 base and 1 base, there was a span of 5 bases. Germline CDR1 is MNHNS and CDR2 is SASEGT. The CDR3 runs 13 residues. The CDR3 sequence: CASSEGLSYEQYF. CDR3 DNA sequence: TGTGCCAGCAGTGAAGGGCTGTCCTACGAGCAGTACTTC.